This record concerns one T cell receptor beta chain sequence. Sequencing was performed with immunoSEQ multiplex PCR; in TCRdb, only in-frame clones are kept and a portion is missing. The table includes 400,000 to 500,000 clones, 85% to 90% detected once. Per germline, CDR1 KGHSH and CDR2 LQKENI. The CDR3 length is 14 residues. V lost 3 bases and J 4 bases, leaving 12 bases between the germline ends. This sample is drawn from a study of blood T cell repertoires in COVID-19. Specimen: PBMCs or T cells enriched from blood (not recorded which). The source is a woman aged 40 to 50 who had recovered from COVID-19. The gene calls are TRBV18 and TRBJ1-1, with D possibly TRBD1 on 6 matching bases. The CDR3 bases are TGTGCCAGCTCACCTGGACAGCAAACCACTGAAGCTTTCTTT. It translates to CASSPGQQTTEAFF.